This passage covers 2 T cell receptor beta chains from one sample sequenced in a study of blood T cells in healthy people across ages. A J-beta primer mix and a sample-barcoded 5' primer were used in a second PCR of roughly 7 to 12 cycles. TCRdb recomputed calls from the 5' RACE reads with MiXCR, one row per CDR3 protein. The sample has hundreds of thousands of distinct CDR3 sequences; about 56% are singletons. The specimen sequenced was blood. These receptors came from a man in his forties or fifties in good health.

The chain employs TRBV27 and TRBJ2-5; 11 bases map to TRBD2. The V and J ends lost 5 bases and 11 bases, in that order; junction bases with no gene match: 10. CDR3 length: 14 amino acids. Germline CDR1 and CDR2: MNHEY and SMNVEV (reference sequence). The CDR3: CASSNSGGAFEQYF. In DNA form, the CDR3 reads TGTGCCAGCAGTAATAGCGGGGGGGCCTTTGAGCAGTACTTC.

The table lists this clonotype with a count of one. This CDR3 reads CASSEYRAGGGNEQFF. The CDR3 bases are TGTGCCAGCAGCGAATACCGTGCGGGAGGAGGGAATGAGCAGTTCTTC. The chain joins TRBV9 to TRBJ2-1; TRBD2 matches 8 bases. The CDR3 runs to 16 residues. The J segment lost 7 bases and the V segment lost 3 bases, leaving 12 bases of the junction unmatched. CDR1 and CDR2 from the germline V gene are SGDLS and YYNGEE.